What follows are 26 T cell receptor beta chains derived from one specimen sequenced in a study of blood T cell repertoires in COVID-19. The table came from immunoSEQ multiplex PCR; TCRdb's copy has only in-frame clones and leaves some out. The repertoire holds approximately 70,000 clones, with 70% to 90% as singletons. The sequenced sample was peripheral blood. The receptors derive from a woman in her forties or fifties with COVID-19, enrolled during active disease.

This clone was counted between two and nine times. The rearrangement links TRBV20-1 to TRBJ2-7; no reliable D call. This CDR3 is built from 11 residues. V shed 2 bases and J shed 2 bases, with 4 bases lying between them. Germline V gives CDR1 DFQATT, CDR2 SNEGSKA (reference sequence). For the CDR3, the DNA is TGCAGTGCTAGACTAGCCTACGAGCAGTACTTC. Amino acid sequence: CSARLAYEQYF.

The J gene is TRBJ2-5, the V gene TRBV9; D not resolved. V lost 0 bases to trimming and J lost 5 bases, with 8 bases between them. The germline gives CDR1 SGDLS, CDR2 YYNGEE. The CDR3 contains 13 residues. CDR3: CASSVEHEETQYF. The DNA for the CDR3 is TGTGCCAGCAGCGTAGAGCACGAGGAGACCCAGTACTTC.

V is TRBV14 and J is TRBJ2-3; weak D call: TRBD1 (5 bases). Germline CDR1 is SGHDN and CDR2 is FVKESK. The CDR3 is 15 residues long. Trimming took off 4 bases at V and 3 bases at J, with 14 bases between the two ends. The CDR3 spells CASSPRVGPTDTQYF. CDR3 bases: TGTGCCAGCAGCCCCAGGGTGGGGCCAACAGATACGCAGTATTTT.

The V gene is TRBV18, the J gene TRBJ1-2; perhaps TRBD1 as D (5 bases). The CDR3 contains 13 residues. V lost 4 bases to trimming and J lost 6 bases, with 12 bases between them. Germline V gene data show CDR1 as KGHSH and CDR2 as LQKENI. The CDR3 bases are TGTGCCAGCTCACGACGGACACTTGATGGCTACACCTTC. This sequence encodes CASSRRTLDGYTF. Based on the CDR3 plus reference TRBV18 and TRBJ1-2, the full variable domain is NAGVMQNPRHLVRRRGQEARLRCSPMKGHSHVYWYRQLPEEGLKFMVYLQKENIIDESGMPKERFSAEFPKEGPSILRIQQVVRGDSAAYFCASSRRTLDGYTFGSGTRLTVV.

The CDR3 region is CAISGTGGYQETQYF. DNA of the CDR3: TGTGCCATCAGTGGGACAGGGGGGTACCAAGAGACCCAGTACTTC. The chain is built from TRBV10-3 and TRBJ2-5; 10 nucleotides match TRBD1. The CDR3 contains 15 residues. The V gene's germline CDR1 is ENHRY and CDR2 SYGVKD. V trimming: 4 bases; J trimming: 0 bases; junction bases outside the gene matches: 2.

The rearrangement links TRBV11-2 to TRBJ2-7; no definite D call. Germline assignment: CDR1 SGHAT and CDR2 FQNNGV. V lost 3 bases, J lost 2 bases, and 8 bases lay in between. The CDR3 covers 13 residues. The CDR3 region is CASSFSGTYEQYF. CDR3 bases: TGTGCCAGCAGCTTTTCCGGTACCTACGAGCAGTACTTC.

This chain connects TRBV7-9 to TRBJ1-1, with D perhaps TRBD1 (5 bases). CDR3 size: 14 residues. Germline assignment: CDR1 SEHNR and CDR2 FQNEAQ (reference sequence). The V end was cut by 5 bases, the J end by 4 bases, with 14 bases between. CDR3 amino acids: CASSATAAGTEAFF. Written as DNA, the CDR3 is TGTGCCAGCAGCGCGACAGCCGCCGGCACTGAAGCTTTCTTT.

V usage is TRBV7-3 and J usage is TRBJ1-1; tentative D call: TRBD1 (5 bases). The CDR3 length is 13 residues. Trimming left V 5 bases short and J 1 base short, with 8 bases between. Germline loops: CDR1 SGHTA, CDR2 FQGTGA. CDR3 in DNA: TGTGCCAGCAGCACCCAGGGGAACACTGAAGCTTTCTTT. Its protein is CASSTQGNTEAFF. Full variable domain (rest looked up from reference TRBV7-3 and TRBJ1-1): GAGVSQTPSNKVTEKGKYVELRCDPISGHTALYWYRQSLGQGPEFLIYFQGTGAADDSGLPNDRFFAVRPEGSVSTLKIQRTERGDSAVYLCASSTQGNTEAFFGQGTRLTVV.

In this sample, this clone turned up a few times. J is TRBJ2-1 and V is TRBV2; 8 bases are a match to TRBD1. The CDR3 is 13 residues long. Germline V gene data show CDR1 as SNHLY and CDR2 as FYNNEI. J lost 6 bases, V lost 8 bases, and 6 bases had no gene match. The chain's CDR3 is CASGRTGINEQFF. The CDR3 bases are TGTGCCAGCGGCCGGACAGGGATCAATGAGCAGTTCTTC.

The V and J genes are TRBV30 and TRBJ2-1, with TRBD2 as a possible D gene (5 bases). V dropped 3 bases and J dropped 2 bases, with 17 bases sitting between them. This CDR3 is 16 amino acids long. Per germline, CDR1 GTSNPN and CDR2 SVGIG (reference sequence). CDR3 DNA: TGTGCCTGGAGAGTCCTAGGCGAGCGGACCTACAATGAGCAGTTCTTC. Its translation is CAWRVLGERTYNEQFF.

This chain joins TRBV5-5 and TRBJ2-1; D is possibly TRBD1 (5 bases). Germline values: CDR1 SGHKS, CDR2 YYEKEE (reference sequence). Trimming shortened V by 2 bases and J by 7 bases, and 13 bases separated the two germline ends. The CDR3 length is 14 residues. For the CDR3, the DNA is TGTGCCAGCAGCTTATTACAGGACCATAATGAGCAGTTCTTC. This translates into CASSLLQDHNEQFF.

The J gene is TRBJ2-2, the V gene TRBV28, with TRBD1 matching 10 bases. J gave up 3 bases and V 8 bases, and 18 bases lay outside the gene matches. Germline V gives CDR1 MDHEN, CDR2 SYDVKM. The CDR3 has 19 amino acids. The CDR3 protein is CASSLTAGQGTFYTGELFF. The CDR3 nucleotides read TGTGCCAGCTCACTTACCGCGGGACAGGGGACTTTTTACACCGGGGAGCTGTTTTTT.

CDR3 nucleotide sequence: TGCGCCAGCAGGGACCGGGACAGGGGTAACATGAACACTGAAGCTTTCTTT. It specifies CASRDRDRGNMNTEAFF. The chain joins TRBV5-1 to TRBJ1-1; 10 bases map to TRBD1. CDR3 length equals 17 residues. V shed 5 bases and J 0 bases; nucleotides not matched to a gene: 10. Germline-derived CDR1 and CDR2 are SGHRS and YFSETQ. Together with reference TRBV5-1 and TRBJ1-1, the CDR3 gives the full variable domain: KAGVTQTPRYLIKTRGQQVTLSCSPISGHRSVSWYQQTPGQGLQFLFEYFSETQRNKGNFPGRFSGRQFSNSRSEMNVSTLELGDSALYLCASRDRDRGNMNTEAFFGQGTRLTVV.

This chain connects TRBV7-2 to TRBJ2-7, with 8 positions matching TRBD2. The CDR3 spans 15 residues. Unmatched junction bases numbered 7, after V lost 5 bases and J lost 1 base. The germline gives CDR1 SGHTA, CDR2 FQGNSA. DNA for the CDR3: TGTGCCAGCAGCCCTCTCGGGAGGGTTTCCTACGAGCAGTACTTC. It specifies CASSPLGRVSYEQYF.

J is TRBJ2-7 and V is TRBV5-1, with TRBD1 as a possible D gene (6 bases). Germline assignment: CDR1 SGHRS and CDR2 YFSETQ. Trimming took 0 bases from V and 5 from J, leaving 12 bases between them. CDR3 length equals 14 residues. The CDR3 loop reads CASSLVASGDEQYF. The CDR3 coding sequence is TGCGCCAGCAGCTTGGTAGCGTCAGGGGACGAGCAGTACTTC.

The DNA for the CDR3 is TGTGCCTGGGGGTGGAGCGTCTCCTACAATGAGCAGTTCTTC. Translating gives CAWGWSVSYNEQFF. The chain has TRBV30 and TRBJ2-1, with D unclear. V was cut by 5 bases and J by 0 bases, with 11 bases left in between. The CDR3 runs to 14 residues. Per germline, CDR1 GTSNPN and CDR2 SVGIG (reference sequence).

The rearrangement uses TRBV5-1 and TRBJ2-7; tentatively, D is TRBD2 (6 bases). Germline V lookup: CDR1 SGHRS, CDR2 YFSETQ. V lost 1 base and J lost 3, with 20 bases in between. This CDR3 has 17 residues. In nucleotides, the CDR3 is TGCGCCAGCAGCTTGCGCACGGGGACTCTCGTTAACTACGAGCAGTACTTC. This translates into CASSLRTGTLVNYEQYF.

The chain uses TRBV4-1 and TRBJ2-7, with TRBD1 matching 11 bases. Germline CDR1 reads MGHRA; CDR2 reads YSYEKL. J gave up 6 bases and V 2 bases, and 3 bases lay outside the gene matches. CDR3 length: 14 residues. As DNA, the CDR3 is TGCGCCAGCAGCCAATGGGACAGGGGGACCGAGCAGTACTTC. Amino acid sequence: CASSQWDRGTEQYF.

The chain employs TRBV9 and TRBJ2-2, with 9 bases fitting TRBD1. J was trimmed by 2 bases and V by 0 bases; bases with no gene match: 2. CDR1 SGDLS and CDR2 YYNGEE come from the germline V gene. This CDR3 spans 16 amino acids. CDR3 amino acids: CASSVGTGANTGELFF. The CDR3, as DNA: TGTGCCAGCAGCGTAGGGACAGGGGCCAACACCGGGGAGCTGTTTTTT.

V is TRBV5-4 and J is TRBJ2-1; 10 nucleotides align to TRBD2. The CDR3 has 17 amino acids. With V trimmed by 4 bases and J by 8 bases, 15 bases remained unmatched. Germline V CDR1 and CDR2: SGHNT, YYREEE (reference sequence). In DNA form, the CDR3 reads TGTGCCAGCAGCCTCCCGATGGGAGCGGGAGGGCCGTATGAGCAGTTCTTC. It translates to CASSLPMGAGGPYEQFF.

This clone showed up just once. The chain combines TRBV28 with TRBJ2-3; 9 bases fit TRBD2. With V trimmed by 8 bases and J by 1 base, 1 base remained unmatched. The CDR3 contains 13 residues. CDR1 is MDHEN and CDR2 is SYDVKM in the germline V gene. The CDR3 DNA follows: TGTGCCAGCCGGACTAGCGGCACAGATACGCAGTATTTT. Its translation: CASRTSGTDTQYF.

The rearrangement uses TRBV20-1 and TRBJ1-2; TRBD1 might be the D (5 bases). The CDR3 is 11 residues long. The V gene's germline CDR1 is DFQATT and CDR2 SNEGSKA (reference sequence). The V and J ends lost 6 bases and 4 bases respectively, with 9 bases between them. CDR3 DNA: TGCAGTGCGGCGGGGCTCTATGGCTACACCTTC. The encoded protein is CSAAGLYGYTF.

The rearrangement links TRBV5-4 to TRBJ1-2, with TRBD1 identical over 7 bases. The CDR3 is 14 residues long. V shed 5 bases, J shed 7 bases, and the junction held 11 bases outside the gene matches. The germline V gene encodes CDR1 SGHNT and CDR2 YYREEE (reference sequence). CDR3 nucleotide sequence: TGTGCCAGCAGTATTGGGCGGCAGGGGGGTGGCTACACCTTC. This sequence encodes CASSIGRQGGGYTF.

V usage is TRBV19 and J usage is TRBJ2-6; D unresolved. This CDR3 is 15 amino acids long. Germline assignment: CDR1 LNHDA and CDR2 SQIVND (reference sequence). V dropped 7 bases and J dropped 0 bases, with 10 bases sitting between them. The CDR3 here is CASTTRPSGANVLTF. Here the CDR3 DNA reads TGTGCCAGTACCACCAGGCCCTCTGGGGCCAACGTCCTGACTTTC.

This sequence joins TRBV27 and TRBJ2-1, with 9 bases lining up with TRBD2. Germline values: CDR1 MNHEY, CDR2 SMNVEV (reference sequence). Trimming took 6 bases from V and 8 from J; bases not matched to a gene: 23. The CDR3 sequence is 19 residues long. The CDR3 DNA follows: TGTGCCAGCAGCCGCGTCCCCCCAGGGGTAGCGGGAGTCTCCCATGAGCAGTTCTTC. It codes for CASSRVPPGVAGVSHEQFF.

CDR3 DNA: TGTGCCAGCTGCTTAACGGAGTTGGGTTATAGCAATCAGCCCCAGCATTTT. Amino acid sequence: CASCLTELGYSNQPQHF. J is TRBJ1-5 and V is TRBV3-1 (or the pseudogene TRBV3-2), with D uncertain. This CDR3 is built from 17 residues. Trimming shortened V by 8 bases and J by 0 bases, and 20 bases separated the two germline ends. Germline V gene lookup returns CDR1 LGHDT and CDR2 YNNKEL (reference sequence).